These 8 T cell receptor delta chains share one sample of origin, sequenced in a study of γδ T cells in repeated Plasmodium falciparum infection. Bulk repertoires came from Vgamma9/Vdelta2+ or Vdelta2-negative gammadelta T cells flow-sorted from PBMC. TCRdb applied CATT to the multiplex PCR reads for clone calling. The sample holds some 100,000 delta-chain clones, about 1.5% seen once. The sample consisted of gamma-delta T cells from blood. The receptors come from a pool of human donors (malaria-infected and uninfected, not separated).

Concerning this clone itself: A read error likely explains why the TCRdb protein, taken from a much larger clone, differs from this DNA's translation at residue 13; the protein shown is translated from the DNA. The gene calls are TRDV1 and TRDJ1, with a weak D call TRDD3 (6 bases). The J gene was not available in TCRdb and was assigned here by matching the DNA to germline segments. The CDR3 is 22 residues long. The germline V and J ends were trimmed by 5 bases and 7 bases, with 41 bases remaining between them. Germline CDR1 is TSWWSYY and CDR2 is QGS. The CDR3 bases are TGTGCTCTTGGGAGATCCCCACCTAGGACTTTCTCTGCTGGGATATCCCAGGGTAAACTCATCTTT. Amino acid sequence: CALGRSPPRTFSAGISQGKLIF.

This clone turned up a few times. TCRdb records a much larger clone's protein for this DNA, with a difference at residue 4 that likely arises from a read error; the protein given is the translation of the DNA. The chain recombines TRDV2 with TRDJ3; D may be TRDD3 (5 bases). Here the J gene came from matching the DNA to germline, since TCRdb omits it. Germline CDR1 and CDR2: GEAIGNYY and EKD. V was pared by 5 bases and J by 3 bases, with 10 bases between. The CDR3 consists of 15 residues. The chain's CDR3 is CACGFGYWDTRQMFF. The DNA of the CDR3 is TGTGCCTGTGGCTTCGGATACTGGGACACCCGACAGATGTTTTTC.

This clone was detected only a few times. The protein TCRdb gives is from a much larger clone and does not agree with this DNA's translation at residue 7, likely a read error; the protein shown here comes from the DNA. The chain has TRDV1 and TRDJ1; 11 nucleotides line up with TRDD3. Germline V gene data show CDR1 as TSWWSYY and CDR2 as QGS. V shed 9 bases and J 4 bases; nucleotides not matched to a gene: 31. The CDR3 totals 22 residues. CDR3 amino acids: CALHSSGLPSWGILPRVDKLIF. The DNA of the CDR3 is TGTGCTCTCCATTCCTCTGGTCTTCCTAGCTGGGGGATACTCCCTCGGGTCGATAAACTCATCTTT.

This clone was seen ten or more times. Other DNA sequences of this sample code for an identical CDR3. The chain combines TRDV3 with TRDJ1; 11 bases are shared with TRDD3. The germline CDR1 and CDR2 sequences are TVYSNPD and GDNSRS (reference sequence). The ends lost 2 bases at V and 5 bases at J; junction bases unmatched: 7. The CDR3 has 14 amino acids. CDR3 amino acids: CAFVGWGIPDKLIF. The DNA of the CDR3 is TGTGCCTTTGTGGGCTGGGGGATACCTGATAAACTCATCTTT.

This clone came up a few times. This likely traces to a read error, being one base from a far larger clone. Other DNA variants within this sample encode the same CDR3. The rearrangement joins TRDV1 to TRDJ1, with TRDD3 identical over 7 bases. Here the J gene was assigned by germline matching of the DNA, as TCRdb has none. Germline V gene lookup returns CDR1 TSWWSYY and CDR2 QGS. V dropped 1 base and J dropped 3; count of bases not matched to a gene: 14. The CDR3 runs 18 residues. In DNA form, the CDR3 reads TGTGCTCTTGGGGAACCTTTAAGGGATACATGGCAGGCCGATAAACTCATCTTT. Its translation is CALGEPLRDTWQADKLIF.

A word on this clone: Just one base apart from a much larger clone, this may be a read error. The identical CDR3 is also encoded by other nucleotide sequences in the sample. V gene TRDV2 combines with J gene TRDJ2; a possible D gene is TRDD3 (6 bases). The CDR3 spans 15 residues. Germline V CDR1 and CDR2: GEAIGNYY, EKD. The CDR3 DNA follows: TGTGCCTGCGACACCGTCGGGGGAAGGCGAGCACAACTCTTCTTT. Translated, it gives CACDTVGGRRAQLFF.

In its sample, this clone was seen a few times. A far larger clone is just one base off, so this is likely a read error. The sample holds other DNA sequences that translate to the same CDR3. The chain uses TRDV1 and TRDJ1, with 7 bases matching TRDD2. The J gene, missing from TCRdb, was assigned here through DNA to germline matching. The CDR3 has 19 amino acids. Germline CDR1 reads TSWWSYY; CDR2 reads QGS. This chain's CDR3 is CALGELRPVPTGWAMKLIF. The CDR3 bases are TGTGCTCTTGGAGAACTCCGACCCGTTCCTACGGGCTGGGCGATGAAACTCATCTTT.

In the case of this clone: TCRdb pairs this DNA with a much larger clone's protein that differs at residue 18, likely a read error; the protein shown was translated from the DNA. For the CDR3, the DNA is TGTGCTCTTGGGGACCAAATTTTCTACGGGGGATACGCAGGGACCGATAAACCCATCTTT. Its translation: CALGDQIFYGGYAGTDKPIF. A V gene of TRDV1 was called, but no J gene was assigned; the D call of TRDD3 is as the table states it, not checked on the DNA. The germline gives CDR1 TSWWSYY, CDR2 QGS. This CDR3 spans 20 amino acids.